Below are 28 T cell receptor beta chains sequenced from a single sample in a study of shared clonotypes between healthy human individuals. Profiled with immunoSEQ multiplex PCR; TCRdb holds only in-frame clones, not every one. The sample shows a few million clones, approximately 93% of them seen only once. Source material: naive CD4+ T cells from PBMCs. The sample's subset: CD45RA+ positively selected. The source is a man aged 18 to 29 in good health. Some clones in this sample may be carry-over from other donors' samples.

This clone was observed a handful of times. The CDR3 protein is CASSLGGALGWAYEQYF. For the CDR3, the DNA is TGTGCCAGCAGCTTAGGAGGGGCCCTAGGGTGGGCCTACGAGCAGTACTTC. J is TRBJ2-7 and V is TRBV7-9; D is perhaps TRBD1 or TRBD2 (5 bases each). Trimming took 1 base from V and 2 from J, leaving 18 bases between them. The CDR3 spans 17 residues. CDR1 is SEHNR, CDR2 FQNEAQ, per germline (reference sequence).

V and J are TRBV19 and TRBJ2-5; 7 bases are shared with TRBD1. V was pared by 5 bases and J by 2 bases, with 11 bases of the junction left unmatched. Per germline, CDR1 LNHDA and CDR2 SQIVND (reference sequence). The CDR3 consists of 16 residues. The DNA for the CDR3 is TGTGCCAGTAGTCTCTCCGGGACAGTCACTCAAGAGACCCAGTACTTC. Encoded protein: CASSLSGTVTQETQYF.

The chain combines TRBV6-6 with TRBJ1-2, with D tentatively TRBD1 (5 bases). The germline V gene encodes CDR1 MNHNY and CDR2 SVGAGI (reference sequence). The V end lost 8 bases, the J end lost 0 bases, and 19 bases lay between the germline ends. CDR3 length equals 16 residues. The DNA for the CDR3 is TGTGCCAGCTCACTGGGCCGGGGGAGATCTAACTATGGCTACACCTTC. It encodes CASSLGRGRSNYGYTF.

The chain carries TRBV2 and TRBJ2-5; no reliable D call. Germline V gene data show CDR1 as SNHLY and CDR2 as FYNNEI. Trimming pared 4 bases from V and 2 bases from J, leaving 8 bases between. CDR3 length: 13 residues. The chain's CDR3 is CASSVLEQETQYF. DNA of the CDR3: TGTGCCAGCAGTGTATTGGAACAAGAGACCCAGTACTTC.

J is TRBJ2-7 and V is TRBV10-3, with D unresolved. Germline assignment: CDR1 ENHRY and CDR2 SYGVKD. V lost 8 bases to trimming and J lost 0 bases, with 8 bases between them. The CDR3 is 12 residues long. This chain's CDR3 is CAILGISYEQYF. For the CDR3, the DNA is TGTGCCATCTTGGGAATCTCCTACGAGCAGTACTTC.

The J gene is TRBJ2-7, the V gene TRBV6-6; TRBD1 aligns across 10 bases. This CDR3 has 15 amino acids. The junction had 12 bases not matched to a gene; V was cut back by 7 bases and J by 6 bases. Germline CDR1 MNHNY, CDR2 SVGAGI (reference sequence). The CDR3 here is CASTHPGTGVREQYF. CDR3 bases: TGTGCCAGCACCCACCCCGGGACAGGGGTGCGCGAGCAGTACTTC.

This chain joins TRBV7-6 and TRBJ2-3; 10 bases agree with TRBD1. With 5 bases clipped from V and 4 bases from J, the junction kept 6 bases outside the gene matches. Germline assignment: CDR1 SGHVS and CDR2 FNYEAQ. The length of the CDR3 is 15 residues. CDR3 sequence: CASSPWDRGADTQYF. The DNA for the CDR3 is TGTGCCAGCAGCCCGTGGGACAGGGGCGCAGATACGCAGTATTTT.

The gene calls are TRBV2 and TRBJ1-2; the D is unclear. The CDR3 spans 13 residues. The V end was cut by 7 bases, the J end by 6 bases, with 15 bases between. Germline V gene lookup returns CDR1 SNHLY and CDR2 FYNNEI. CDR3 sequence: CASNLGQLDGYTF. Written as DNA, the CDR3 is TGTGCCAGCAATCTAGGGCAGCTCGATGGCTACACCTTC.

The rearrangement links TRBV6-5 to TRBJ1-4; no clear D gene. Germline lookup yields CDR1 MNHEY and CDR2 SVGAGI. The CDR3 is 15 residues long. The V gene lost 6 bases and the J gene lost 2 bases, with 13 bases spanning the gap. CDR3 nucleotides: TGTGCCAGCAGCCCCCGCCTAGGTACTAATGAAAAACTGTTTTTT. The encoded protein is CASSPRLGTNEKLFF.

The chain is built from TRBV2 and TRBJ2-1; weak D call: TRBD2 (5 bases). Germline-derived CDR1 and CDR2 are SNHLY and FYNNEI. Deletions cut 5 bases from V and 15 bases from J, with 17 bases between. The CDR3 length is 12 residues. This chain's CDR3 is CASSRDYTLRFF. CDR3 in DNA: TGTGCCAGCAGTCGTGACTATACGTTAAGGTTCTTC.

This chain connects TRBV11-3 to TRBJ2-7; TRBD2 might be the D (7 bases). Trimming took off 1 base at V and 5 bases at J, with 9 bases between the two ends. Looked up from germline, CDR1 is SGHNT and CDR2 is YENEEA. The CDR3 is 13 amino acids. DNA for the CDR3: TGTGCCAGCAGCTTAGGGGGGGGCCACGAGCAGTACTTC. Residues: CASSLGGGHEQYF. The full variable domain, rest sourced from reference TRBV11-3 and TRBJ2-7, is EAGVVQSPRYKIIEKKQPVAFWCNPISGHNTLYWYLQNLGQGPELLIRYENEEAVDDSQLPKDRFSAERLKGVDSTLKIQPAELGDSAVYLCASSLGGGHEQYFGPGTRLTVT.

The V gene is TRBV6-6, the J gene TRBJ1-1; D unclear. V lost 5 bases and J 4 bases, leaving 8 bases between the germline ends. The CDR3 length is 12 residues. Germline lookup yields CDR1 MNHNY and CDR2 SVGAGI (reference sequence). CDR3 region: CASSGRVTEAFF. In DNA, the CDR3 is TGTGCCAGCAGTGGGAGGGTCACTGAAGCTTTCTTT.

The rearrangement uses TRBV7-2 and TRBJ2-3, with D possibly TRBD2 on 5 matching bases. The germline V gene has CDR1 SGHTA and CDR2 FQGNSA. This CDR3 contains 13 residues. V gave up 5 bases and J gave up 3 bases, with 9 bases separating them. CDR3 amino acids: CASSIWETDTQYF. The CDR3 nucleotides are TGTGCCAGCAGCATATGGGAGACAGATACGCAGTATTTT.

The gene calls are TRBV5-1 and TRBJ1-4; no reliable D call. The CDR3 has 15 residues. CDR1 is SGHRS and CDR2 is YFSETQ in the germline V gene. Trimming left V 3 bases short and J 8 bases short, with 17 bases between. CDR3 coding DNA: TGCGCCAGCAGCTCGGACCCGTGGGGAGACGAAAAACTGTTTTTT. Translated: CASSSDPWGDEKLFF.

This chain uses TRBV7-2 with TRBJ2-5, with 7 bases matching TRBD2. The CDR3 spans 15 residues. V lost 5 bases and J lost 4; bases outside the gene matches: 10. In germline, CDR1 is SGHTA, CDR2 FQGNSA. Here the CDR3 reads CASSRRDYSGETQYF. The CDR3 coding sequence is TGTGCCAGCAGCAGAAGGGACTATTCGGGAGAGACCCAGTACTTC.

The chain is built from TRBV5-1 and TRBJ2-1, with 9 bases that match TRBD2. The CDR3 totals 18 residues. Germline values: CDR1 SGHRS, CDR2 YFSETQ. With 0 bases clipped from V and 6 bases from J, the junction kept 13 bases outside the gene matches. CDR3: CASSLEGTLASGTNEQFF. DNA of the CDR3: TGCGCCAGCAGCTTGGAAGGTACCCTGGCTAGCGGGACCAATGAGCAGTTCTTC.

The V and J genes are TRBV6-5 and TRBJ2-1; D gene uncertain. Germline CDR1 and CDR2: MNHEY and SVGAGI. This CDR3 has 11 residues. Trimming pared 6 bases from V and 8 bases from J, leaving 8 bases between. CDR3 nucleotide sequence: TGTGCCAGCAGCCGGAAAGATGAGCAGTTCTTC. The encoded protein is CASSRKDEQFF.

Here the CDR3 reads CASSIGQGNGYTF. In nucleotides, the CDR3 is TGTGCCAGCAGTATCGGACAGGGGAATGGCTACACCTTC. The J gene is TRBJ1-2, the V gene TRBV28; 9 bases are a match to TRBD1. This CDR3 has 13 amino acids. Germline V CDR1 and CDR2: MDHEN, SYDVKM. J was trimmed by 6 bases and V by 5 bases; bases with no gene match: 4.

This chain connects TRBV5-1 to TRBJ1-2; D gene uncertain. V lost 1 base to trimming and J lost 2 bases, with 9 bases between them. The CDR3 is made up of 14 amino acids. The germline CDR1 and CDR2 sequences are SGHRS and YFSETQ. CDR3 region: CASSLPTENYGYTF. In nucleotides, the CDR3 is TGCGCCAGCAGCTTGCCCACAGAGAACTATGGCTACACCTTC.

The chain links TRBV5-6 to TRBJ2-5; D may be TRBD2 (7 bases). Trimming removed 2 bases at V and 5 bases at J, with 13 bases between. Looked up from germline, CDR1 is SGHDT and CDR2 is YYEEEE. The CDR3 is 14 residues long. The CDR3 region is CASSLWGGLETQYF. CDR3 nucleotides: TGTGCCAGCAGCTTATGGGGGGGCCTGGAGACCCAGTACTTC.

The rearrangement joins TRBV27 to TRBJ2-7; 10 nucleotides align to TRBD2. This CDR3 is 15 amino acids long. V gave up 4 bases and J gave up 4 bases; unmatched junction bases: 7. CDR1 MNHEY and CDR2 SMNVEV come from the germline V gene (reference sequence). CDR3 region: CASSWLAGDWYEQYF. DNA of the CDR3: TGTGCCAGCAGTTGGCTAGCGGGAGATTGGTACGAGCAGTACTTC.

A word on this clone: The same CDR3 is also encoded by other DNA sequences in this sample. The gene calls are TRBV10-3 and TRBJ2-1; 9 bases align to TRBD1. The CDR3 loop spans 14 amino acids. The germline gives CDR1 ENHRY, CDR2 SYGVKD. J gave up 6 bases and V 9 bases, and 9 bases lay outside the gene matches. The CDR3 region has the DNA TGTGCCATACGGCCGGGACAGGGATCCAATGAGCAGTTCTTC. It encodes CAIRPGQGSNEQFF.

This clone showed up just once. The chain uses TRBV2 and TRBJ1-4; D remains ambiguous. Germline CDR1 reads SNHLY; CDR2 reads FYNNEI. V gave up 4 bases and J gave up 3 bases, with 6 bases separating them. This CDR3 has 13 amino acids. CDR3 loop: CASSVRANEKLFF. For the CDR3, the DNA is TGTGCCAGCAGTGTCCGGGCTAATGAAAAACTGTTTTTT.

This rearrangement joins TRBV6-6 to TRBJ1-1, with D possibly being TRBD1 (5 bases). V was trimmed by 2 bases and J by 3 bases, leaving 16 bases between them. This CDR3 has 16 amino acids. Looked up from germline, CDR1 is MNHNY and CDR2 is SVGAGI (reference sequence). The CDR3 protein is CASSYRALQEYTEAFF. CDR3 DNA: TGTGCCAGCAGTTACCGCGCGTTACAGGAGTACACTGAAGCTTTCTTT.

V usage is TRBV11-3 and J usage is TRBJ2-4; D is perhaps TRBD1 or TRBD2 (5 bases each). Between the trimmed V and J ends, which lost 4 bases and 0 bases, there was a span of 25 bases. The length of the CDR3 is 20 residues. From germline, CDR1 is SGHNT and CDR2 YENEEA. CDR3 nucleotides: TGTGCCAGCAGCTGCCGGGACCGCGAAAGTTACCCCTTAGCCAAAAACATTCAGTACTTC. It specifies CASSCRDRESYPLAKNIQYF.

The CDR3 here is CASSLMYLGETQYF. For the CDR3, the DNA is TGCGCCAGCAGCTTGATGTACCTGGGAGAGACCCAGTACTTC. V and J are TRBV5-1 and TRBJ2-5; no clear D gene. In germline, CDR1 is SGHRS, CDR2 YFSETQ. This CDR3 has 14 residues. V dropped 1 base and J dropped 4 bases, with 11 bases sitting between them.

The CDR3 bases are TGCGCCAGCAGCTTGGGGATGGGACTAGAGGTCAATGAGCAGTTCTTC. Its protein is CASSLGMGLEVNEQFF. The J gene is TRBJ2-1, the V gene TRBV5-1; 8 nucleotides agree with TRBD2. CDR3 length: 16 residues. CDR1 SGHRS and CDR2 YFSETQ come from the germline V gene. The V segment lost 0 bases and the J segment 6 bases; nucleotides outside the gene matches: 8.

The CDR3 sequence: CATSGFQLAGLNEQFF. The CDR3 DNA reads TGTGCCACCAGCGGATTTCAACTAGCGGGGCTTAATGAGCAGTTCTTC. The chain couples TRBV15 to TRBJ2-1; 10 nucleotides match TRBD2. The CDR3 totals 16 residues. V lost 5 bases to trimming and J lost 7 bases; unmatched junction nucleotides: 11. CDR1 and CDR2 from the germline V gene are LNHNV and YYDKDF (reference sequence).